Presented here are 25 T cell receptor beta chains from one specimen sequenced in a study of T cell clonality in common variable immunodeficiency. The assay was immunoSEQ multiplex PCR, and TCRdb's table has in-frame clones only and misses some. The repertoire has about 55,000 clones, none seen only once; the ten largest take around 0.84%. Sequencing was carried out using peripheral blood mononuclear cells. These TCRs come from a person aged 18-69 years in good health.

This clone has at least ten counts. The CDR3 end is not reached by the read, which stops 3 residues before it; the germline J gene fills it in. The rearrangement joins TRBV20-1 to TRBJ2-1; D may be TRBD1 (6 bases). CDR1 and CDR2 from the germline V gene are DFQATT and SNEGSKA (reference sequence). The CDR3 extends over 15 amino acids. V dropped 3 bases and J dropped 3 bases, with 15 bases sitting between them. The CDR3: CSASLGDMDYNEQFF. CDR3 DNA, as far as it was read: TGCAGTGCTAGCCTGGGGGACATGGACTACAATGAG.

Many counts were recorded for this clone. The CDR3 end lies 3 residues beyond the end of the read and is filled in from the germline J gene. This chain joins TRBV5-1 and TRBJ1-6, with TRBD1 as a possible D gene (6 bases). CDR1 and CDR2 (germline): SGHRS, YFSETQ. The ends were cut back, 4 bases at V and 12 bases at J, with 17 bases in the middle. CDR3 length: 14 residues. The CDR3 sequence is CASSHTGTSEPLHF. The covered CDR3 bases are TGCGCCAGCAGCCACACAGGGACCTCCGAACCC.

This clone has only a few counts. The read ends 3 residues before the CDR3 terminus; that terminus is restored from the germline J gene. The chain links TRBV7-9 to TRBJ2-3; 10 positions match TRBD1. Germline values: CDR1 SEHNR, CDR2 FQNEAQ (reference sequence). This CDR3 is 15 amino acids long. The CDR3 here is CASSRPGTGEETQYF. The covered CDR3 bases are TGTGCCAGCAGCCGCCCCGGGACAGGGGAAGAGACG.

This clone was seen at least ten times. The missing CDR3 end, 3 residues past where the read stops, is filled in from the germline J gene. V usage is TRBV20-1 and J usage is TRBJ1-5, with D perhaps TRBD1 (5 bases). This CDR3 spans 16 amino acids. The germline V and J ends were trimmed by 5 bases and 7 bases, with 24 bases remaining between them. Germline assignment: CDR1 DFQATT and CDR2 SNEGSKA (reference sequence). CDR3 DNA (partial): TGCAGTGCTCTCCCCCCCGGGGGTATCACGCCACAGCCC. Translation: CSALPPGGITPQP. The full CDR3 protein is CSALPPGGITPQPQHF.

This clone was observed many times. The read ends 3 residues before the CDR3 terminus; that terminus is restored from the germline J gene. The chain uses TRBV20-1 and TRBJ1-1; TRBD1 agrees at 9 bases. The CDR3 runs 16 residues. The V gene's germline CDR1 is DFQATT and CDR2 SNEGSKA (reference sequence). After removal of 0 bases from V and 4 bases from J, the junction contained 9 bases not matched to a gene. CDR3 in amino acids: CSAREDRGSPFTEAFF. The CDR3 DNA, read in part, is TGCAGTGCTAGAGAGGACAGGGGTTCCCCTTTCACTGAA.

The CDR3 loop is CASSIYGTGQEKLFF. The covered CDR3 bases are TGTGCCAGTAGTATTTATGGGACAGGGCAAGAAAAA. The chain is built from TRBV19 and TRBJ1-4; the match to TRBD1 covers 9 bases. The read terminates 3 residues before the CDR3 end, so the remaining end is supplied by the germline J gene. V lost 3 bases to trimming and J lost 8 bases; unmatched junction nucleotides: 7. The CDR3 sequence is 15 residues long. Germline CDR1 LNHDA, CDR2 SQIVND (reference sequence).

This clone was picked up many times. The read terminates 3 residues before the CDR3 end, so the remaining end is supplied by the germline J gene. This chain joins TRBV20-1 and TRBJ2-1; 10 bases map to TRBD1. With V trimmed by 4 bases and J by 6 bases, 6 bases remained unmatched. CDR3 length: 14 residues. From germline, CDR1 is DFQATT and CDR2 SNEGSKA (reference sequence). Partial CDR3 DNA: TGCAGTGCTACCCCGGGACAGGGGTTCAATGAG. Translation gives CSATPGQGFNE. The whole CDR3 region reads CSATPGQGFNEQFF.

This clone was counted ten times or more. The sequenced fragment ends 3 residues before the CDR3 boundary, so the rest is inferred from the germline J gene. The chain joins TRBV28 to TRBJ1-6; TRBD1 matches 10 bases. Losses at the gene ends were 5 bases for V and 2 bases for J; bases not matched to a gene: 3. The V gene's germline CDR1 is MDHEN and CDR2 SYDVKM. The CDR3 loop spans 16 amino acids. CDR3 protein: CASSLDRGPYNSPLHF. CDR3 DNA (partial): TGTGCCAGCAGTCTCGACAGGGGGCCCTATAATTCACCC.

Ten or more counts support this clone. The read ends 3 residues shy of where the CDR3 ends; the end is completed using the germline J gene. The chain recombines TRBV10-3 with TRBJ2-2, with TRBD2 identical over 12 bases. Germline CDR1 and CDR2: ENHRY and SYGVKD. This CDR3 spans 16 amino acids. V trimming: 4 bases; J trimming: 2 bases; junction bases outside the gene matches: 2. The CDR3 DNA, read in part, is TGTGCCATCAGTGGGACTAGCGGGGTCAACACCGGGGAG. Its translation is CAISGTSGVNTGE. The full CDR3 protein is CAISGTSGVNTGELFF.

This clone was picked up many times. Here the CDR3 reads CASSSYRVSGNTIYF. The sequenced part of the CDR3 DNA is TGTGCCAGTAGTTCTTACAGGGTTTCTGGAAACACC. The chain couples TRBV19 to TRBJ1-3, with a tentative D call TRBD1 (6 bases). Read data end 3 residues before the CDR3 end; the end is taken from the germline J gene. Germline CDR1 reads LNHDA; CDR2 reads SQIVND (reference sequence). There are 15 residues in the CDR3. V dropped 5 bases and J dropped 1 base, with 12 bases sitting between them. The whole variable domain, filled in from reference TRBV19 and TRBJ1-3, reads DGGITQSPKYLFRKEGQNVTLSCEQNLNHDAMYWYRQDPGQGLRLIYYSQIVNDFQKGDIAEGYSVSREKKESFPLTVTSAQKNPTAFYLCASSSYRVSGNTIYFGEGSWLTVV.

This clone was found many times. The read is 3 residues too short to cover the CDR3 end, so that end is filled in from the germline J gene. The rearrangement joins TRBV5-4 to TRBJ1-2; TRBD1 aligns across 9 bases. The germline CDR1 and CDR2 sequences are SGHNT and YYREEE (reference sequence). CDR3 length: 13 amino acids. The sequenced CDR3 bases are TGTGCCAGCAGGTCCGGGACAGGGATCGGC. Amino acid sequence: CASRSGTGIG. The entire CDR3 sequence reads CASRSGTGIGYTF.

This clone was counted ten times or more. The missing CDR3 end, 3 residues past where the read stops, is filled in from the germline J gene. V usage is TRBV9 and J usage is TRBJ2-5, with 7 nucleotides matching TRBD2. Germline-derived CDR1 and CDR2 are SGDLS and YYNGEE. V gave up 2 bases and J gave up 5 bases; unmatched junction bases: 9. This CDR3 is built from 15 residues. Incomplete CDR3 DNA: TGTGCCAGCAGCGTCGGCGGGAGAGAACGGGAGACC. Translated: CASSVGGRERET. The full CDR3 reads CASSVGGRERETQYF.

This clone has ten or more counts. The read ends 3 residues early relative to the CDR3; the germline J gene fills the gap. The chain couples TRBV19 to TRBJ2-1; 10 nucleotides agree with TRBD2. This CDR3 comprises 17 residues. With V trimmed by 4 bases and J by 6 bases, 12 bases remained unmatched. CDR1 LNHDA and CDR2 SQIVND come from the germline V gene (reference sequence). Incomplete CDR3 DNA: TGTGCCAGTAGTAGAGAAAAAGCGGGAGGGCCCCGCAATGAG. It codes for CASSREKAGGPRNE. The full CDR3 is CASSREKAGGPRNEQFF.

This clone was seen repeatedly, ten times or more. CDR3 bases read: TGCAGTGCTAGGCTAGCGGGAGGGACCTACGAG. It codes for CSARLAGGTYE. The whole CDR3 is CSARLAGGTYEQYF. The gene calls are TRBV20-1 and TRBJ2-7, with 12 bases matching TRBD2. The CDR3 end is not reached by the read, which stops 3 residues before it; the germline J gene fills it in. J gave up 2 bases and V 3 bases, and 2 bases lay outside the gene matches. Germline V gene data show CDR1 as DFQATT and CDR2 as SNEGSKA (reference sequence). The CDR3 loop spans 14 amino acids.

This clone has at least ten counts. The read falls 3 residues short of the CDR3 end, and the missing part is taken from the germline J gene. This chain links TRBV12-3 or TRBV12-4 with TRBJ2-3, with 8 bases aligning to TRBD2. Trimming at V came to 5 bases and at J to 2 bases, leaving 9 bases not matched to a gene. The CDR3 totals 16 residues. The CDR3 here is CASSPLAGGPTDTQYF. The covered CDR3 bases are TGTGCCAGCAGTCCCCTGGCGGGGGGCCCCACAGATACG.

Many counts were recorded for this clone. From the germline J gene comes the end of the CDR3, since the read stops 3 residues before it. The chain couples TRBV2 to TRBJ2-5; the D is unclear. Germline loops: CDR1 SNHLY, CDR2 FYNNEI. The V end lost 5 bases, the J end lost 0 bases, and 7 bases lay between the germline ends. The length of the CDR3 is 13 residues. CDR3 DNA, as far as it was read: TGTGCCAGCAGTCCTGACAACCAAGAGACC. Its translation: CASSPDNQET. The complete CDR3 reads CASSPDNQETQYF.

This clone was seen ten or more times. The read gets to within 3 residues of the CDR3 end, and the germline J gene fills in the rest. The rearrangement links TRBV10-3 to TRBJ1-4, with unresolved D. CDR1 is ENHRY and CDR2 is SYGVKD in the germline V gene. The V end lost 0 bases, the J end lost 5 bases, and 13 bases lay between the germline ends. This CDR3 has 16 residues. Partial CDR3 DNA: TGTGCCATCAGTGAGTCAGAGACTTCCGGGAATGAAAAA. Translation: CAISESETSGNEK. The CDR3 reads in full as CAISESETSGNEKLFF.

Ten or more counts support this clone. The read terminates 3 residues before the CDR3 end, so the remaining end is supplied by the germline J gene. The chain carries TRBV5-6 and TRBJ2-3, with D perhaps TRBD1 (5 bases). Germline V CDR1 and CDR2: SGHDT, YYEEEE. The CDR3 runs to 14 residues. This CDR3 is CASSGAEYQETQYF. The CDR3 DNA, read in part, is TGTGCCAGCAGCGGGGCTGAGTACCAAGAGACG.

This clone came up many times. The CDR3 end is not reached by the read, which stops 3 residues before it; the germline J gene fills it in. The V and J genes are TRBV20-1 and TRBJ1-1; TRBD1 agrees at 7 bases. Germline CDR1 and CDR2: DFQATT and SNEGSKA (reference sequence). The CDR3 covers 12 residues. V lost 6 bases, J lost 4 bases, and 5 bases stayed unmatched. This chain's CDR3 is CSAVAGGTEAFF. The sequenced part of the CDR3 DNA is TGCAGTGCCGTTGCAGGGGGCACTGAA.

This clone was seen a few times. The CDR3 end falls 3 residues outside the read, so it is completed with the germline J gene. The rearrangement links TRBV29-1 to TRBJ1-2; TRBD1 matches at 7 bases. The CDR3 length is 11 residues. From germline, CDR1 is SQVTM and CDR2 ANQGSEA. Trimming removed 6 bases from V and 5 bases from J; junction bases left unmatched: 3. CDR3 in amino acids: CSVSDRYGYTF. The CDR3 DNA, read in part, is TGCAGCGTGTCGGACAGGTATGGC.

There are a few counts of this clone. The sequenced fragment ends 3 residues before the CDR3 boundary, so the rest is inferred from the germline J gene. This chain uses TRBV30 with TRBJ2-7, with D perhaps TRBD2 (6 bases). CDR1 GTSNPN and CDR2 SVGIG come from the germline V gene (reference sequence). The V end was cut by 0 bases, the J end by 3 bases, with 15 bases between. The CDR3 covers 15 residues. The CDR3 sequence: CAWSVRLARLYEQYF. CDR3 DNA, as far as it was read: TGTGCCTGGAGTGTACGTCTAGCGAGGCTCTACGAG.

This clone has ten or more counts. The read finishes 3 residues shy of the CDR3 end, and the germline J gene is used to complete it. The chain has TRBV19 and TRBJ2-7, with a possible D match to TRBD1 (6 bases). The CDR3 is 15 amino acids. Germline V gives CDR1 LNHDA, CDR2 SQIVND (reference sequence). Deletions cut 3 bases from V and 6 bases from J, with 18 bases between. The CDR3 region is CASSITGSGFTEQYF. The covered CDR3 bases are TGTGCCAGTAGTATTACAGGGTCGGGATTCACCGAG.

A remark on this clone: The CDR3 is cut off 3 residues early in the read; its end comes from the germline J gene. The V gene is TRBV6-2 or TRBV6-3, the J gene TRBJ1-5, with D hard to call. CDR3 length: 16 amino acids. Looked up from germline, CDR1 is MNHEY and CDR2 is SVGEGT. The V and J ends lost 0 bases and 6 bases respectively, with 15 bases between them. CDR3 amino acids: CASSYSVVVVGQPQHF. The sequenced CDR3 bases are TGTGCCAGCAGTTACTCGGTTGTAGTAGTTGGTCAGCCC.

This clone was counted many times. Read coverage stops 3 residues before the CDR3 terminus; the germline J gene supplies the remainder. This rearrangement joins TRBV28 to TRBJ2-7, with 9 bases matching TRBD1. Trimming removed 4 bases from V and 5 bases from J; junction bases left unmatched: 6. This CDR3 has 14 amino acids. The germline CDR1 and CDR2 sequences are MDHEN and SYDVKM. Here the CDR3 reads CASSWDREVHEQYF. CDR3 DNA (partial): TGTGCCAGCAGTTGGGACAGGGAGGTCCACGAG.

A few counts support this clone. The CDR3 goes on 3 residues after the read ends, and that part is filled in from the germline J gene. The chain uses TRBV7-3 and TRBJ1-2, with TRBD1 as a possible D gene (5 bases). Germline CDR1 reads SGHTA; CDR2 reads FQGTGA. This CDR3 comprises 13 residues. This CDR3 is CASSSLGGGDYTF. The sequenced part of the CDR3 DNA is TGTGCCAGCAGCTCCCTGGGGGGAGGGGAC.